The T cell receptor beta chain described here comes from a study of regulatory T cells in long-lasting Graves disease. The study's findings and limits: Repertoires from persistent disease leaned toward TRBV28, TRBJ1-2 and TRBJ2-5.

Building the TCR beta libraries relied on iRepertoire HTBI primers, and CDR3 regions underwent Arm-PCR. TCRdb used MiXCR to reprocess the multiplex PCR reads, holding one entry per CDR3 protein. The profile shows around 460,000 distinct CDR3 sequences, under 25% of them singletons. Germline V gives CDR1 DFQATT, CDR2 SNEGSKA (reference sequence). Trimming at V came to 3 bases and at J to 2 bases, leaving 7 bases not matched to a gene. This CDR3 contains 15 residues. The time point denotes: persistent/refractory GD, antithyroid drugs over 5 years with positive TRAb. PBMC RNA served as the TCR library source. A note on this clonotype: Antigen: not known.

The chain has TRBV20-1 and TRBJ2-7, with 10 nucleotides matching TRBD2. The sequence derives from a female donor with Graves disease. Specimen: peripheral blood mononuclear cells (PBMCs), collected when the disease was refractory, from a patient treated with antithyroid drugs. CDR3 sequence (DNA): TGCAGTGCTAGTCCCACAGGACTAGCGGCCTACGAGCAGTACTTC. This codes for CSASPTGLAAYEQYF.